The next 28 T cell receptor beta chains were all read from a single sample in a study of shared clonotypes between healthy human individuals. Assay: immunoSEQ multiplex PCR; the TCRdb copy retains only in-frame clones and omits some. The data show around 99,000 clones, approximately 63% seen once. Sequencing was performed on memory CD8+ T cells sorted from blood. Indicated subset: CD45RO+ cells pooled with CCR7-negative TemRA cells. All receptors come from a man aged 25-45 years in good health.

This clone was seen only a few times. This chain connects TRBV5-6 to TRBJ1-1, with D perhaps TRBD1 (6 bases). V gave up 0 bases and J gave up 7 bases, with 13 bases separating them. The V gene's germline CDR1 is SGHDT and CDR2 YYEEEE. The CDR3 consists of 14 residues. In DNA, the CDR3 is TGTGCCAGCAGCTTGGCCCTAATGGACAGTGAAGCTTTCTTT. Translation: CASSLALMDSEAFF.

The CDR3 DNA reads as TGTGCCAGCAGTGGGGGGACAGGGGACTACTATGGCTACACCTTC. Amino acid sequence: CASSGGTGDYYGYTF. The gene calls are TRBV6-6 and TRBJ1-2; TRBD1 matches 10 bases. CDR3 length: 15 residues. CDR1 and CDR2 from the germline V gene are MNHNY and SVGAGI (reference sequence). J was trimmed by 3 bases and V by 5 bases; bases with no gene match: 6.

The chain combines TRBV18 with TRBJ1-4; D ambiguous. Trimming stripped 3 bases from V and 6 bases from J, with 11 bases between. The CDR3 is 14 amino acids. Germline CDR1 reads KGHSH; CDR2 reads LQKENI. The CDR3 reads CASSPGPRDEKLFF. Written as DNA, the CDR3 is TGTGCCAGCTCACCTGGGCCACGCGATGAAAAACTGTTTTTT.

In its sample, this clone is medium-sized (0.01 to 0.1%). The chain uses TRBV11-2 and TRBJ2-1; 7 bases align to TRBD2. This CDR3 contains 15 residues. CDR1 is SGHAT, CDR2 FQNNGV, per germline. V was clipped by 3 bases and J by 8 bases; unmatched bases: 10. CDR3 amino acids: CASSFWGGSLDEQFF. CDR3 nucleotides: TGTGCCAGCAGCTTCTGGGGCGGGAGTTTGGATGAGCAGTTCTTC.

The J gene is TRBJ2-1, the V gene TRBV25-1; 7 bases line up with TRBD1. V shed 9 bases and J 3 bases; nucleotides not matched to a gene: 8. CDR1 and CDR2 (germline): MGHDK, SYGVNS. The length of the CDR3 is 14 residues. CDR3 loop: CASSRDRRYNEQFF. CDR3 sequence (DNA): TGTGCCAGTTCCCGGGACAGACGCTACAATGAGCAGTTCTTC.

On this clone itself: Other DNA sequences in this specimen translate into the identical CDR3. The genes are TRBV5-1 and TRBJ2-1; D not resolved. This CDR3 spans 15 amino acids. Germline CDR1 and CDR2: SGHRS and YFSETQ. Trimming removed 0 bases from V and 0 bases from J, with 7 bases in between. CDR3 region: CASSLGGGSYNEQFF. The CDR3 coding sequence is TGCGCCAGCAGCTTGGGAGGTGGCTCCTACAATGAGCAGTTCTTC.

This rearrangement joins TRBV5-1 to TRBJ2-3, with TRBD2 matching 9 bases. V lost 0 bases to trimming and J lost 5 bases; unmatched junction nucleotides: 7. Looked up from germline, CDR1 is SGHRS and CDR2 is YFSETQ. The CDR3 has 16 residues. The CDR3 bases are TGCGCCAGCAGCTTGGGGCTAGCGGGATCGGTAGATACGCAGTATTTT. It translates to CASSLGLAGSVDTQYF.

The DNA of the CDR3 is TGTGCCAGCAGTTCAGCGAGAGGGCCCTCCTATGAGCAGTTCTTC. This gives the protein CASSSARGPSYEQFF. This chain joins TRBV5-4 and TRBJ2-1; tentatively, D is TRBD2 (5 bases). The CDR3 runs to 15 residues. Germline V CDR1 and CDR2: SGHNT, YYREEE (reference sequence). V was cut by 5 bases and J by 8 bases, with 20 bases left in between. The variable domain in full, with the rest retrieved from reference TRBV5-4 and TRBJ2-1, is ETGVTQSPTHLIKTRGQQVTLRCSSQSGHNTVSWYQQALGQGPQFIFQYYREEENGRGNFPPRFSGLQFPNYSSELNVNALELDDSALYLCASSSARGPSYEQFFGPGTRLTVL.

Points on this clone: A read error is likely here: a far larger clone is one base away. The sample holds other DNA sequences that translate to the same CDR3. This chain connects TRBV27 to TRBJ1-1; D is ambiguous. CDR1 and CDR2 from the germline V gene are MNHEY and SMNVEV (reference sequence). V shed 6 bases and J shed 1 base, with 9 bases lying between them. This CDR3 comprises 13 residues. CDR3 sequence reads: CASSPQRNTEAFF. For the CDR3, the DNA is TGTGCCAGCAGCCCCCAACGGAACACTGAAGCTTTCTTT.

The genes are TRBV6-6 and TRBJ1-2, with D unclear. CDR3 length: 13 residues. Germline values: CDR1 MNHNY, CDR2 SVGAGI (reference sequence). The V end was cut by 8 bases, the J end by 4 bases, with 14 bases between. This CDR3 is CASVSRDGYGYTF. CDR3 nucleotide sequence: TGTGCCAGCGTCTCTAGAGACGGCTATGGCTACACCTTC.

The genes are TRBV7-2 and TRBJ2-7, with a weak D call TRBD1 (6 bases). V was clipped by 4 bases and J by 6 bases, with 10 bases between them. The CDR3 is made up of 12 amino acids. Germline CDR1 and CDR2: SGHTA and FQGNSA. The CDR3 spells CASSSRGFEQYF. In nucleotides, the CDR3 is TGTGCCAGCAGCTCGAGGGGGTTCGAGCAGTACTTC.

V gene TRBV2 combines with J gene TRBJ2-2; 7 bases fit TRBD1. The V and J ends lost 6 bases and 6 bases, in that order; junction bases with no gene match: 4. Germline V gives CDR1 SNHLY, CDR2 FYNNEI. This CDR3 comprises 13 residues. The CDR3 loop reads CASSDRAAGELFF. The CDR3 coding sequence is TGTGCCAGCAGCGACAGGGCCGCCGGGGAGCTGTTTTTT.

This chain connects TRBV9 to TRBJ2-4, with D tentatively TRBD1 (6 bases). V lost 6 bases and J 8 bases, leaving 24 bases between the germline ends. The CDR3 totals 16 residues. The germline CDR1 and CDR2 sequences are SGDLS and YYNGEE. The CDR3 sequence is CASTPTGFGAGDIQYF. In nucleotides, the CDR3 is TGTGCCAGCACCCCAACAGGGTTTGGTGCAGGGGACATTCAGTACTTC.

The chain links TRBV25-1 to TRBJ2-5; TRBD1 agrees at 11 bases. Trimming at V came to 4 bases and at J to 4 bases, leaving 14 bases not matched to a gene. Germline values: CDR1 MGHDK, CDR2 SYGVNS. The CDR3 has 18 residues. The CDR3 region is CASSAGTGGRVARETQYF. The CDR3 nucleotides read TGTGCCAGCAGTGCAGGGACAGGGGGTAGGGTCGCGAGAGAGACCCAGTACTTC.

This chain uses TRBV7-9 with TRBJ2-4; TRBD1 matches at 10 bases. The CDR3 has 17 amino acids. Germline V gene lookup returns CDR1 SEHNR and CDR2 FQNEAQ (reference sequence). The ends lost 5 bases at V and 9 bases at J; junction bases unmatched: 16. The CDR3 region has the DNA TGTGCCAGCAGCCCTGACAGGGGGCGCCCCGATCTTGCCATTCAGTACTTC. Protein product: CASSPDRGRPDLAIQYF.

The CDR3: CASSVRDPRVEKLFF. In DNA form, the CDR3 reads TGTGCCAGCAGCGTCCGGGACCCGAGGGTTGAAAAACTGTTTTTT. The V call is TRBV7-9, the J call TRBJ1-4; the D gene is possibly TRBD1 (5 bases). The CDR3 covers 15 residues. V lost 5 bases and J 7 bases, leaving 17 bases between the germline ends. Germline V gene sequence: CDR1 SEHNR, CDR2 FQNEAQ (reference sequence).

The rearrangement links TRBV10-3 to TRBJ2-6; 11 bases align to TRBD1. Germline V gene sequence: CDR1 ENHRY, CDR2 SYGVKD. This CDR3 region has 22 residues. V lost 3 bases and J lost 2; bases outside the gene matches: 18. The CDR3 loop is CAISDPLIPRDRGGPGANVLTF. The CDR3 nucleotides are TGTGCCATCAGTGACCCACTAATCCCTAGGGACAGGGGGGGTCCTGGGGCCAACGTCCTGACTTTC.

The genes are TRBV14 and TRBJ2-1; 9 bases align to TRBD1. V dropped 3 bases and J dropped 7; count of bases not matched to a gene: 7. This CDR3 spans 15 amino acids. Germline CDR1 is SGHDN and CDR2 is FVKESK. CDR3 coding DNA: TGTGCCAGCAGCCACCCTCGACAGGGGGTAAATGAGCAGTTCTTC. Residues: CASSHPRQGVNEQFF. The whole variable domain, remainder taken from reference TRBV14 and TRBJ2-1, is EAGVTQFPSHSVIEKGQTVTLRCDPISGHDNLYWYRRVMGKEIKFLLHFVKESKQDESGMPNNRFLAERTGGTYSTLKVQPAELEDSGVYFCASSHPRQGVNEQFFGPGTRLTVL.

J is TRBJ2-3 and V is TRBV7-9; D call uncertain. Germline lookup yields CDR1 SEHNR and CDR2 FQNEAQ (reference sequence). This CDR3 has 18 amino acids. V was shortened by 1 base and J by 3 bases, with 20 bases between the two germline ends. In DNA, the CDR3 is TGTGCCAGCAGCTTAGGGTACAGCGATCGGCGGAATACAGATACGCAGTATTTT. Translating it yields CASSLGYSDRRNTDTQYF.

The chain joins TRBV28 to TRBJ2-7; possibly TRBD2 for D (5 bases). Germline assignment: CDR1 MDHEN and CDR2 SYDVKM. The V end lost 1 base, the J end lost 0 bases, and 16 bases lay between the germline ends. This CDR3 is 17 amino acids long. The CDR3: CASSLYPPRRTSYEQYF. In DNA, the CDR3 is TGTGCCAGCAGTTTATATCCCCCACGGAGGACCTCCTACGAGCAGTACTTC.

This chain joins TRBV6-5 and TRBJ2-5; 10 nucleotides match TRBD1. CDR1 MNHEY and CDR2 SVGAGI come from the germline V gene. The CDR3 consists of 15 residues. Unmatched junction bases numbered 4, after V lost 4 bases and J lost 2 bases. CDR3 protein: CASSLTGGQQETQYF. CDR3 sequence (DNA): TGTGCCAGCAGTTTGACAGGGGGCCAACAAGAGACCCAGTACTTC.

Within the sample, this clone is medium-sized. The rearrangement links TRBV6-1 to TRBJ2-7; 11 bases line up with TRBD2. The CDR3 extends over 16 amino acids. The germline CDR1 and CDR2 sequences are MNHNS and SASEGT. The V segment lost 2 bases and the J segment 0 bases; nucleotides outside the gene matches: 3. CDR3 sequence (DNA): TGTGCCAGCAGTGAAACCGGGACTAGCGGCTCCTACGAGCAGTACTTC. Translated, it gives CASSETGTSGSYEQYF.

The chain carries TRBV5-1 and TRBJ2-7; D tentatively fits TRBD1 or TRBD2 (7 bases each). The CDR3 sequence is 13 residues long. With 4 bases removed from V and 6 bases from J, the gap between germline ends came to 14 bases. From germline, CDR1 is SGHRS and CDR2 YFSETQ. The CDR3 DNA reads TGCGCCAGCAGCCAATCAGGGGGGGGCGAGCAGTACTTC. Encoded protein: CASSQSGGGEQYF.

The rearrangement links TRBV9 to TRBJ1-1, with 7 bases aligning to TRBD1. Germline values: CDR1 SGDLS, CDR2 YYNGEE. The ends lost 2 bases at V and 3 bases at J; junction bases unmatched: 7. The CDR3 runs to 15 residues. In DNA, the CDR3 is TGTGCCAGCAGCGTCAGCGACAGGGCCTACACTGAAGCTTTCTTT. Its translation is CASSVSDRAYTEAFF.

The chain links TRBV18 to TRBJ1-4; D may be TRBD1 (6 bases). Between the trimmed V and J ends, which lost 3 bases and 5 bases, there was a span of 13 bases. The CDR3 runs 15 residues. Germline assignment: CDR1 KGHSH and CDR2 LQKENI. The CDR3 DNA follows: TGTGCCAGCTCACCGGGACAAACTAGCAATGAAAAACTGTTTTTT. Translated: CASSPGQTSNEKLFF.

The chain employs TRBV27 and TRBJ2-2, with a weak D call TRBD2 (6 bases). The V end was cut by 3 bases, the J end by 7 bases, with 9 bases between. The germline CDR1 and CDR2 sequences are MNHEY and SMNVEV (reference sequence). The CDR3 has 13 amino acids. For the CDR3, the DNA is TGTGCCAGCAGTTTGTCGGGAGTCGGGGAGCTGTTTTTT. Translated: CASSLSGVGELFF.

The chain recombines TRBV10-1 with TRBJ1-1, with 9 bases identical to TRBD1. Germline CDR1 WNHNN, CDR2 SYGVQD (reference sequence). CDR3 length: 14 residues. Trimming at V came to 7 bases and at J to 1 base, leaving 4 bases not matched to a gene. The CDR3 DNA reads as TGCGCCAGCACCTTGACAGGGGGGAACACTGAAGCTTTCTTT. Its translation: CASTLTGGNTEAFF.

The chain links TRBV15 to TRBJ2-5; D remains unclear. The germline gives CDR1 LNHNV, CDR2 YYDKDF (reference sequence). The CDR3 extends over 16 amino acids. The V end was cut by 0 bases, the J end by 3 bases, with 14 bases between. For the CDR3, the DNA is TGTGCCACCAGCAGAGATATCGCTAAAGATGAAGAGACCCAGTACTTC. Protein: CATSRDIAKDEETQYF.